The 17 T cell receptor beta chains below all came from one sample that was sequenced in a study of quantifying T cell responses using KT2 cells. Study-level background: RNA was reverse transcribed with TCR alpha and beta constant-region primers.

The cDNA 3' end received a ligated oligonucleotide with a UMI. First-round PCR used three to five cycles and beta primers RC1.1 and RC1.2 covering TRBC1 and TRBC2. TCRdb ran MiXCR on the UMI-ligation and nested PCR reads and lists one entry per CDR3 protein. This sample carries 40,000 to 50,000 distinct CDR3 sequences, approximately 15% of them seen once, and the ten largest clones take roughly 44%. Sequencing was performed on PBMCs spiked with cells of the T cell clone KT2. Source of these receptors: a human donor.

Only a few counts were recorded for this clonotype. V and J are TRBV4-2 and TRBJ1-1; D possibly corresponds to TRBD1 (6 bases). This CDR3 is 15 amino acids long. V was clipped by 1 base and J by 5 bases, with 14 bases between them. Germline V gives CDR1 LGHNA, CDR2 YNFKEQ. CDR3 residues: CASSQATGSGTEAFF. The CDR3 DNA follows: TGTGCCAGCAGCCAAGCTACAGGGTCCGGAACTGAAGCTTTCTTT.

This clonotype was seen only a few times. The chain has TRBV18 and TRBJ1-5; TRBD1 is a possible D gene (5 bases). The germline gives CDR1 KGHSH, CDR2 LQKENI. CDR3 length: 17 amino acids. V lost 3 bases, J lost 1 base, and 16 bases lay in between. The CDR3 loop reads CASSPWGRRESNQPQHF. The CDR3, as DNA: TGTGCCAGCTCACCTTGGGGACGTCGAGAAAGCAATCAGCCCCAGCATTTT.

This clonotype appeared a few times. The chain joins TRBV7-9 to TRBJ1-6, with D hard to call. V was clipped by 6 bases and J by 0 bases, with 6 bases between them. The CDR3 spans 14 residues. Germline-derived CDR1 and CDR2 are SEHNR and FQNEAQ (reference sequence). The CDR3 region is CASSESSYNSPLHF. CDR3 sequence (DNA): TGTGCCAGCAGTGAGAGCTCCTATAATTCACCCCTCCACTTT. Full variable domain (remainder filled in from reference TRBV7-9 and TRBJ1-6): DTGVSQNPRHKITKRGQNVTFRCDPISEHNRLYWYRQTLGQGPEFLTYFQNEAQLEKSRLLSDRFSAERPKGSFSTLEIQRTEQGDSAMYLCASSESSYNSPLHFGNGTRLTVT.

The chain has TRBV6-2 or TRBV6-3 and TRBJ1-1, with D tentatively TRBD1 (6 bases). The CDR3 covers 16 residues. Trimming cost V 5 bases and J 4 bases, with 20 bases left between them. Germline values: CDR1 MNHEY, CDR2 SVGEGT. CDR3 nucleotide sequence: TGTGCCAGCAGTCAACCTCCCCAAACAGGGCTCACTGAAGCTTTCTTT. Its protein is CASSQPPQTGLTEAFF.

The gene calls are TRBV12-3 or TRBV12-4 and TRBJ1-1, with TRBD1 as a possible D gene (6 bases). CDR3 length equals 13 residues. Trimming cost V 9 bases and J 6 bases, with 17 bases left between them. CDR3 sequence (DNA): TGTGCCAGTACACAGGGATTTAGGGCTGAAGCTTTCTTT. It encodes CASTQGFRAEAFF.

The chain recombines TRBV18 with TRBJ2-5; D is ambiguous. The length of the CDR3 is 12 residues. CDR1 is KGHSH, CDR2 LQKENI, per germline. Trimming pared 4 bases from V and 3 bases from J, leaving 6 bases between. CDR3 bases: TGTGCCAGCTCACTAGATAAAGAGACCCAGTACTTC. It is translated as CASSLDKETQYF.

Comment on this clonotype: At one end the junction does not follow the germline gene, possibly because of a read error. V usage is TRBV2 and J usage is TRBJ2-5, with D unclear. Germline V gene data show CDR1 as SNHLY and CDR2 as FYNNEI. The CDR3 spans 14 residues. CDR3 sequence: CASSAESIRETQNF. CDR3 bases: TGTGCCAGCAGCGCAGAGTCTATCAGAGAGACCCAGAACTTC.

V and J are TRBV2 and TRBJ2-5; D unclear. Trimming pared 7 bases from V and 5 bases from J, leaving 20 bases between. Germline V gives CDR1 SNHLY, CDR2 FYNNEI. The CDR3 covers 15 residues. CDR3 residues: CASTPSGLTVETQYF. The CDR3 region has the DNA TGTGCCAGCACCCCCTCCGGGTTAACCGTGGAGACCCAGTACTTC.

This clonotype appeared a few times. The chain combines TRBV5-1 with TRBJ1-1; TRBD1 matches 9 bases. V was pared by 4 bases and J by 1 base, with 5 bases of the junction left unmatched. The CDR3 is made up of 15 amino acids. CDR1 is SGHRS and CDR2 is YFSETQ in the germline V gene. The CDR3 coding sequence is TGCGCCAGCAGCGAGGGACAGGGCGGGAACACTGAAGCTTTCTTT. As protein: CASSEGQGGNTEAFF.

V gene TRBV7-8 combines with J gene TRBJ2-7; no reliable D call. Deletions cut 0 bases from V and 5 bases from J, with 2 bases between. The CDR3 extends over 11 amino acids. Per germline, CDR1 SGHVS and CDR2 FQNEAQ. This CDR3 reads CASSLANEQYF. DNA for the CDR3: TGTGCCAGCAGCTTAGCTAACGAGCAGTACTTC.

The CDR3 nucleotides read TGTGCCAGCAGTTTAGGTGAGACGGGGAACACTGAAGCTTTCTTT. This codes for CASSLGETGNTEAFF. The genes are TRBV28 and TRBJ1-1, with no clear D. The ends were cut back, 2 bases at V and 1 base at J, with 11 bases in the middle. The CDR3 runs to 15 residues. Per the germline V gene, CDR1 is MDHEN and CDR2 is SYDVKM.

This clonotype was detected ten times or more. The chain couples TRBV6-2 or TRBV6-3 to TRBJ2-7; 7 nucleotides match TRBD1. The CDR3 sequence is 16 residues long. Germline assignment: CDR1 MNHEY and CDR2 SVGEGT. V shed 7 bases, J shed 2 bases, and the junction held 14 bases outside the gene matches. CDR3 DNA sequence: TGTGCCAGCACCTCTTTTGGTACAGGGGTCACCTACGAGCAGTACTTC. It is translated as CASTSFGTGVTYEQYF.

This clonotype has only a few counts. The genes are TRBV5-1 and TRBJ2-5; no clear D. Germline CDR1 and CDR2: SGHRS and YFSETQ. The CDR3 is 13 amino acids. With 2 bases removed from V and 0 bases from J, the gap between germline ends came to 5 bases. The CDR3 DNA reads TGCGCCAGCAGCTTCGACAACCAAGAGACCCAGTACTTC. Encoded protein: CASSFDNQETQYF.

This chain connects TRBV5-5 to TRBJ2-2, with D tentatively TRBD2 (7 bases). The CDR3 is 16 residues long. Germline-derived CDR1 and CDR2 are SGHKS and YYEKEE (reference sequence). The V end lost 3 bases, the J end lost 2 bases, and 14 bases lay between the germline ends. CDR3 protein: CASSSAGDTNTGELFF. CDR3 nucleotide sequence: TGTGCCAGCAGCTCGGCGGGGGACACCAACACCGGGGAGCTGTTTTTT.

This clonotype was observed many times. V is TRBV24-1 and J is TRBJ2-3; TRBD1 is a possible D gene (6 bases). V lost 2 bases and J lost 13, with 12 bases in between. This CDR3 has 12 residues. Germline CDR1 and CDR2: KGHDR and SFDVKD. DNA for the CDR3: TGTGCCACCAGTGATTCCCAGGGGCGGAAGTATTTT. Translated, it gives CATSDSQGRKYF.

The chain carries TRBV5-4 and TRBJ2-3, with D possibly being TRBD1 (6 bases). CDR1 is SGHNT and CDR2 is YYREEE in the germline V gene (reference sequence). The CDR3 contains 13 residues. Trimming took off 4 bases at V and 3 bases at J, with 9 bases between the two ends. CDR3: CASSVGATDTQYF. The DNA for the CDR3 is TGTGCCAGCAGCGTGGGGGCAACAGATACGCAGTATTTT.

The sample holds a few counts of this clonotype. The chain carries TRBV29-1 and TRBJ2-5; 9 bases are a match to TRBD1. The CDR3 totals 13 residues. Germline trimming cut 6 bases from V and 3 bases from J; bases unmatched to any gene: 5. The V gene's germline CDR1 is SQVTM and CDR2 ANQGSEA. The CDR3 loop reads CSVYRGREETQYF. CDR3 DNA: TGCAGCGTGTACAGGGGGCGCGAAGAGACCCAGTACTTC.